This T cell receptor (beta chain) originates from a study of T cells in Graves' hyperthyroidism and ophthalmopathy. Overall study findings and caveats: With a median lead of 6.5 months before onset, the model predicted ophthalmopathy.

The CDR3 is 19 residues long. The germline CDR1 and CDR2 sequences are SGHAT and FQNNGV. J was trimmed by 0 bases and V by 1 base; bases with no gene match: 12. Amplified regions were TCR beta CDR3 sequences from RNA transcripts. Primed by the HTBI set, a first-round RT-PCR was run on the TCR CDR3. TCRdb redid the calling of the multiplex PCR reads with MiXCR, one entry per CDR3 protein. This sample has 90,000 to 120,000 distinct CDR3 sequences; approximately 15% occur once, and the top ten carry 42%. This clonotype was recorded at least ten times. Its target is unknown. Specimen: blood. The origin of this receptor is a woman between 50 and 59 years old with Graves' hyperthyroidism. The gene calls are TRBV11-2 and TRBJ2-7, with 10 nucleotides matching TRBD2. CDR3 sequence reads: CASSLVLAGGPPVSYEQYF. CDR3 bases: TGTGCCAGCAGCTTAGTTTTAGCGGGAGGACCCCCCGTCTCCTACGAGCAGTACTTC.